A selection of T cell receptor beta chains follows, all from one sample in a study of neoadjuvant nivolumab and ipilimumab in lung cancer. The data were produced by immunoSEQ multiplex PCR, yet TCRdb's version contains in-frame clones alone and is incomplete. This table holds some 38,000 clones, roughly nine tenths found once. Sequencing used peripheral blood, obtained before neoadjuvant nivolumab, alone or with ipilimumab. These receptors were collected from an adult with non-small cell lung cancer. Both conserved end residues are part of each CDR3. Each record gives: V gene, D gene, J gene, clone size, CDR3 DNA, CDR3 protein. A D gene is named only where the DNA matches it firmly. The size field is filled for only some rows; it gives once, few, many or a size class.

v_call: TRBV5-4
d_call: .
j_call: TRBJ1-3
clone_size: once
cdr3_nt: TGTGCCAGCAGCTCCGATCCCTCTGGAAACACCATATATTTT
cdr3_aa: CASSSDPSGNTIYF

v_call: TRBV19
d_call: .
j_call: TRBJ2-1
clone_size: .
cdr3_nt: TGTGCCAGTAGTATTTGGAGGGATGAGCAGTTCTTC
cdr3_aa: CASSIWRDEQFF

v_call: TRBV6-1
d_call: .
j_call: TRBJ1-2
clone_size: .
cdr3_nt: TGTGCCAGCAGTGAAGCAGAAAGGGGAGGCGAAGAGGGGGACTATGGCTACACCTTC
cdr3_aa: CASSEAERGGEEGDYGYTF

v_call: TRBV14
d_call: .
j_call: TRBJ2-5
clone_size: .
cdr3_nt: TGTGCCAGCAGCCAATTTTCCGGGACGGGACTGACGGTTTACGGTTTAGAGACCCAGTACTTC
cdr3_aa: CASSQFSGTGLTVYGLETQYF

v_call: TRBV7-6
d_call: TRBD1
j_call: TRBJ2-7
clone_size: .
cdr3_nt: TGTGCCAGCAGCCAAGGACAGGGAGTCTACGAGCAGTACTTC
cdr3_aa: CASSQGQGVYEQYF

v_call: TRBV30
d_call: TRBD2
j_call: TRBJ2-1
clone_size: .
cdr3_nt: TGTGCCTGGAGATCCTCCGGGACTATCTACAATGAGCAGTTCTTC
cdr3_aa: CAWRSSGTIYNEQFF

v_call: TRBV11-3
d_call: TRBD2
j_call: TRBJ2-7
clone_size: .
cdr3_nt: TGTGCCAGCAGCACGGGGACTAGCTCCTCCTACGAGCAGTACTTC
cdr3_aa: CASSTGTSSSYEQYF

v_call: TRBV4-3
d_call: TRBD2
j_call: TRBJ2-1
clone_size: .
cdr3_nt: TGCGCCAGCAGCCAAGATCAAGCGGGAGGGGGATACAATGAGCAGTTCTTC
cdr3_aa: CASSQDQAGGGYNEQFF

v_call: TRBV18
d_call: .
j_call: TRBJ1-1
clone_size: .
cdr3_nt: TGTGCCAGCTCACCACCAGCAGGGCGGGGTACTGAAGCTTTCTTT
cdr3_aa: CASSPPAGRGTEAFF

v_call: TRBV9
d_call: .
j_call: TRBJ2-7
clone_size: once
cdr3_nt: TGTGCCAGCAGCGTAGGACCGAACTCCTACGAGCAGTACTTC
cdr3_aa: CASSVGPNSYEQYF

v_call: TRBV5-1
d_call: .
j_call: TRBJ2-3
clone_size: .
cdr3_nt: TGCGCCAGCAGCTTGGAAGGGCACGAAGATACGCAGTATTTT
cdr3_aa: CASSLEGHEDTQYF

v_call: TRBV5-1
d_call: TRBD2
j_call: TRBJ2-2
clone_size: .
cdr3_nt: TGCGCCAGCAGCTTCGGGACTAGCGGGAGGGCCTACACCGGGGAGCTGTTTTTT
cdr3_aa: CASSFGTSGRAYTGELFF

v_call: TRBV5-1
d_call: TRBD1
j_call: TRBJ2-7
clone_size: .
cdr3_nt: TGCGCCAGCAGCCGCTTTTCAGACAGGGACGACGAGCAGTACTTC
cdr3_aa: CASSRFSDRDDEQYF

v_call: TRBV7-2
d_call: .
j_call: TRBJ2-3
clone_size: few
cdr3_nt: TGTGCCAGCAGCCCCCGTGGCCTGTTCACAGATACGCAGTATTTT
cdr3_aa: CASSPRGLFTDTQYF

v_call: TRBV4-3
d_call: TRBD1
j_call: TRBJ2-2
clone_size: .
cdr3_nt: TGCGCCAGCAGCCTGAGTCCAGGGGGCGATGGGACCGGGGAGCTGTTTTTT
cdr3_aa: CASSLSPGGDGTGELFF

v_call: TRBV2
d_call: .
j_call: TRBJ2-7
clone_size: .
cdr3_nt: TGTGCCAGCACCCGGGACTCCTACGAGCAGTACTTC
cdr3_aa: CASTRDSYEQYF